The 11 T cell receptor beta chains presented below share a single source sample, sequenced in a study of beta chain features in type 1 diabetes. What these receptors recognize is not known. Regarding the study as a whole: Moderate but significant shortening of TCRB CDR3s was recorded in all four CD4+ subsets from Type 1 diabetes patients.

Isolated RNA was reverse transcribed in full, so expressed TCRB transcripts were sequenced. Clones were read by immunoSEQ multiplex PCR, and TCRdb kept only the in-frame ones, dropping some. The data contain a few hundred thousand clones, about 13% of them singletons. Sample: naive CD4+ T cells from blood. All receptors come from a woman aged 18-29 years with type 1 diabetes.

This clone was picked up a small number of times. V is TRBV7-7 and J is TRBJ2-5; TRBD2 is a possible D gene (6 bases). Trimming took off 5 bases at V and 1 base at J, with 14 bases between the two ends. Germline assignment: CDR1 SSHAT and CDR2 FNYEAQ (reference sequence). The CDR3 length is 15 residues. The CDR3 sequence: CASSEGLFSQETQYF. CDR3 in DNA: TGTGCCAGCAGCGAGGGACTCTTTTCCCAAGAGACCCAGTACTTC.

This clone was picked up a small number of times. The chain uses TRBV29-1 and TRBJ2-7, with TRBD2 matching over 8 bases. Germline CDR1 SQVTM, CDR2 ANQGSEA. The ends lost 6 bases at V and 2 bases at J; junction bases unmatched: 9. The CDR3 spans 14 residues. CDR3: CSVEAGGGPYEQYF. In nucleotides, the CDR3 is TGCAGCGTAGAGGCGGGAGGAGGCCCCTACGAGCAGTACTTC.

This clone appeared a few times. This sequence joins TRBV25-1 and TRBJ2-1; 7 bases map to TRBD2. V was clipped by 4 bases and J by 5 bases; unmatched bases: 8. Germline CDR1 is MGHDK and CDR2 is SYGVNS. There are 15 residues in the CDR3. CDR3 loop: CASSGRWGGDNEQFF. The CDR3 DNA is TGTGCCAGCAGTGGTCGGTGGGGGGGTGACAATGAGCAGTTCTTC.

This rearrangement joins TRBV29-1 to TRBJ2-1; D is possibly TRBD1 (6 bases). The CDR3 has 13 amino acids. Between the trimmed V and J ends, which lost 1 base and 5 bases, there was a span of 9 bases. Per germline, CDR1 SQVTM and CDR2 ANQGSEA. CDR3 DNA sequence: TGCAGCGTTGAAGTTTACAGGGACAATGAGCAGTTCTTC. It specifies CSVEVYRDNEQFF.

This clone showed up just a few times. This chain joins TRBV2 and TRBJ1-2; a possible D gene is TRBD1 (6 bases). The V gene's germline CDR1 is SNHLY and CDR2 FYNNEI. V was shortened by 5 bases and J by 8 bases, with 15 bases between the two germline ends. This CDR3 has 13 residues. CDR3 region: CASSLEGGYGYTF. The CDR3 coding sequence is TGTGCCAGCAGTCTAGAGGGGGGGTACGGCTACACCTTC. Complete variable domain (other parts from reference TRBV2 and TRBJ1-2): EPEVTQTPSHQVTQMGQEVILRCVPISNHLYFYWYRQILGQKVEFLVSFYNNEISEKSEIFDDQFSVERPDGSNFTLKIRSTKLEDSAMYFCASSLEGGYGYTFGSGTRLTVV.

This clone occurred a few times. The V and J genes are TRBV30 and TRBJ2-2; possibly TRBD1 for D (6 bases). Looked up from germline, CDR1 is GTSNPN and CDR2 is SVGIG (reference sequence). The CDR3 totals 14 residues. Trimming left V 8 bases short and J 6 bases short, with 19 bases between. The CDR3 is CAGHREIKAGELFF. CDR3 bases: TGTGCCGGACACAGGGAGATCAAGGCCGGGGAGCTGTTTTTT.

The chain has TRBV20-1 and TRBJ1-5; D call uncertain. The ends were cut back, 5 bases at V and 4 bases at J, with 6 bases in the middle. This CDR3 comprises 11 residues. CDR1 is DFQATT, CDR2 SNEGSKA, per germline (reference sequence). The DNA for the CDR3 is TGCAGTGCTCGGGGTAATCAGCCCCAGCATTTT. This gives the protein CSARGNQPQHF.

This clone was observed a few times. The genes are TRBV6-5 and TRBJ1-2; D might be TRBD1 (6 bases). The CDR3 has 13 amino acids. The germline V and J ends were trimmed by 4 bases and 7 bases, with 13 bases remaining between them. CDR1 is MNHEY, CDR2 SVGAGI, per germline. CDR3 in amino acids: CASSLRGLGGYTF. CDR3 nucleotide sequence: TGTGCCAGCAGTTTGCGGGGGCTCGGTGGCTACACCTTC.

This clone was observed a few times. This rearrangement joins TRBV5-4 to TRBJ2-5; 8 nucleotides match TRBD1. Germline V gene lookup returns CDR1 SGHNT and CDR2 YYREEE (reference sequence). The CDR3 is 14 amino acids. V lost 2 bases, J lost 7 bases, and 7 bases stayed unmatched. The CDR3 nucleotides are TGTGCCAGCAGCTTTGGACAGGGTGAGGGGACCCAGTACTTC. Translating gives CASSFGQGEGTQYF.

The gene calls are TRBV11-3 and TRBJ2-5; 14 bases line up with TRBD2. The V and J ends lost 4 bases and 2 bases, in that order; junction bases with no gene match: 6. Looked up from germline, CDR1 is SGHNT and CDR2 is YENEEA. CDR3 size: 17 residues. This chain's CDR3 is CASSSPRLAGGQETQYF. The CDR3 region has the DNA TGTGCCAGCAGCTCCCCCAGACTAGCGGGAGGGCAAGAGACCCAGTACTTC. Supplemented by reference TRBV11-3 and TRBJ2-5, the full variable domain reads EAGVVQSPRYKIIEKKQPVAFWCNPISGHNTLYWYLQNLGQGPELLIRYENEEAVDDSQLPKDRFSAERLKGVDSTLKIQPAELGDSAVYLCASSSPRLAGGQETQYFGPGTRLLVL.

The genes are TRBV5-1 and TRBJ1-3; weak D call: TRBD1 (5 bases). Germline V gives CDR1 SGHRS, CDR2 YFSETQ. This CDR3 contains 16 residues. V lost 0 bases, J lost 1 base, and 11 bases lay in between. The CDR3 sequence is CASSLAVGGSGNTIYF. The CDR3 bases are TGCGCCAGCAGCTTGGCCGTCGGGGGTTCTGGAAACACCATATATTTT.